The source of this T cell receptor beta chain is a study of blood T cell repertoires in COVID-19. Study as a whole: The United States, Italy and Spain supplied acute and convalescent COVID-19 samples. From T cells, B-cell-depleted T cells, or PBMCs came the material, which was cDNA or gDNA.

As processed by the authors: Nucleated cell number was recorded as an estimate derived from reference gene primer amplification. Libraries were prepared by immunoSEQ multiplex PCR; TCRdb keeps only in-frame clonotypes and omits some of them. For V, J and clone size, that table is used; D and trimming come from the DNA. The table has 55,000 to 70,000 clones, roughly 92% seen once; the top ten hold about 5.4%. Germline CDR1 reads SGDLS; CDR2 reads YYNGEE. J lost 10 bases, V lost 0 bases, and 9 bases had no gene match. CDR3 length equals 16 residues. The chain links TRBV9 to TRBJ2-1, with 11 bases that match TRBD2. The clonotype originates from a human donor in a cohort sampled during active COVID-19. The material sequenced was peripheral blood. For the CDR3, the DNA is TGTGCCAGCAGCGTAGATGTAGCGGGGGGGCAGTGGGAGCAGTTCTTC. Protein product: CASSVDVAGGQWEQFF.